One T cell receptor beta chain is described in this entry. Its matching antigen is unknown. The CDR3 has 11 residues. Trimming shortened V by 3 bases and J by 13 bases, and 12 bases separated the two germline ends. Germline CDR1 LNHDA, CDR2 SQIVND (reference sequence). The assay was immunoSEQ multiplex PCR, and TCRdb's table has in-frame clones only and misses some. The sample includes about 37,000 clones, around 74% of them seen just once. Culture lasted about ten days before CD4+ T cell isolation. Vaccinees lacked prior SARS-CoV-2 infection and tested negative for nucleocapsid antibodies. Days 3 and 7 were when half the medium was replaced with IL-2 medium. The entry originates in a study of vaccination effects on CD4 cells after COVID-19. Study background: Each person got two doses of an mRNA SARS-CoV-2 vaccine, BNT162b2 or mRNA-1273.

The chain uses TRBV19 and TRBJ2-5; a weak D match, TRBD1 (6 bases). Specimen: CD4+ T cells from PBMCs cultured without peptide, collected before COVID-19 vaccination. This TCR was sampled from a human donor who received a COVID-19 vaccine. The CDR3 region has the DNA TGTGCCAGTAGTATTGGCGGACAGTTGTACTTC. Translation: CASSIGGQLYF.